This T cell receptor (beta chain) was retrieved from a study of T-cell memory formation after mild COVID-19 (dated by TCRdb to 2020 to 2022). Regarding the study in general: TCR sequence clusters from the two donors were found to be largely donor specific. In two donors, T-cell clones that expanded and contracted after mild COVID-19 were followed by sequencing TCRalpha and TCRbeta repertoires longitudinally. The cohort was made up of two young adult volunteers, one female and one male, who were previously healthy.

The CDR3, cysteine through phenylalanine, is 14 amino acids long. Just CDR3 DNA is preserved here, 42 bases in frame from base 1. CDR1 and CDR2 (SGDLS, YYNGEE) derive from the germline V gene. V ends up 0 bases short and J 7 bases short, with an unmatched junction base count of 4. Ficoll-Paque density gradient centrifugation was used to isolate PBMCs. The instrument given in TCRdb is Illumina NovaSeq 6000. cDNA libraries for TCRalpha and TCRbeta were prepared by 5'RACE using constant-segment primers, with sample barcodes and unique molecular identifiers added. RNA was extracted from every sample with Trizol reagent. Libraries were amplified in two PCR steps, with a second sample barcode and Illumina TruSeq adapters added in the second step. Sequencing of libraries was performed on an Illumina NovaSeq with 2 x 150 bp paired-end reads. Processing in the source paper ran as follows. With migec v1.2.7, reads were demultiplexed and then collapsed into UMI-guided consensus sequences. Using mixcr v2.1.11, the UMI consensuses were aligned to TRA and TRB V and J templates and assembled into clonotypes. A clonotype was counted as expanded or contracted only if both edgeR and NoisET called the change significant, with noise models trained on biological replicates. For edgeR calls, the thresholds were a false discovery rate-adjusted p below 0.01 and a log2 fold-change of 1. As an exploratory analysis of dynamics, max-normalized trajectories of the 1000 most abundant clonotypes were examined by PCA with hierarchical clustering. Separately sequenced CD4+ and CD8+ repertoires were used to assign the CD4 or CD8 phenotype of responding clones. TCRdb trimmed the raw reads at Q25, called clones with MiXCR and kept productive beta chains. One record per CDR3 amino acid sequence lists the most common genes and DNA. The V and J calls were not made by the authors but by TCRdb's processing. Counted in this sample were roughly 350,000 distinct CDR3 sequences; about 21% of them appeared once. The ten largest make up approximately 12% of the sample.

This clonotype was seen only a few times. What antigen it recognizes has not been identified. Base qualities were left out, and no much larger clone turns up one base away. Here is what the overall study found, with its caveats: Only two mild cases were covered in the study, and larger cohorts including severe cases with pre-infection samples were considered necessary. From day 15 to 85, contracting clones showed balanced CD4/CD8 phenotypes, whereas a second wave of clones that expanded from day 15 to 37 leaned towards CD4+. Contracting CD4+ clones appeared mostly in the CM and EM memory subsets, whereas CD8+ clones were enriched in EMRA. Whether the second-wave clones peaking on day 37 were SARS-CoV-2 specific was not confirmed. The detection of some responding clones in pre-infection memory suggests that pre-existing cross-reactive memory T cells joined the SARS-CoV-2 response.

The sequence was collected from an adult woman who had mild COVID-19 (a few samples of this study predate the infection). The sample titles of this study are shuffled in the database, so cell type and time point are left out; the donor was told from shared clones. Sequenced input: PBMCs or a T cell subset sorted from them (not recorded which). Recombination joined TRBV9 with TRBJ2-1; 7 central bases correspond to TRBD2. The DNA sequence follows: TGTGCCAGCAGCGTAGTTTTAGCGGGTAATGAGCAGTTCTTC. It codes for CASSVVLAGNEQFF.